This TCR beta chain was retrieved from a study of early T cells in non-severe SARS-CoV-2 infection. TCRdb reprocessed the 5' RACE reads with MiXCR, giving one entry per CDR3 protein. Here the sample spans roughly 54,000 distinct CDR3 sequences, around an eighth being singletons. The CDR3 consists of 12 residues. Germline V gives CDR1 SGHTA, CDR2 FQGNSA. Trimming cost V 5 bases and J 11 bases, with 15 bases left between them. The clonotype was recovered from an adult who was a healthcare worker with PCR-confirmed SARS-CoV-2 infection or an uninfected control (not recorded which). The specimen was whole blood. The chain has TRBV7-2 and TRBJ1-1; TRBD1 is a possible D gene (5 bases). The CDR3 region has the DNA TGTGCCAGCAGCCTAGTTGGGGCTTCGGCTTTCTTT. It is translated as CASSLVGASAFF.